This entry lists 20 T cell receptor beta chains sequenced from one sample in a study of a mutant IDH1 vaccine in newly diagnosed glioma. The method was immunoSEQ multiplex PCR; TCRdb's version includes in-frame clones alone and lacks a portion of them. This sample has roughly 110,000 clones, with 85% to 90% found just once. Time point indicated: week 11, during vaccination. Doses comprised 300 ug of mutant IDH1 20-mer peptide each, plus topical imiquimod. No antigen has been identified for these receptors. Source: PBMCs, taken from a glioma patient whose treatment included an IDH1 peptide vaccine. These receptors were taken from a woman aged 50 to 65 with glioma.

This chain links TRBV2 with TRBJ2-5, with unresolved D. Trimming left V 8 bases short and J 1 base short, with 2 bases between. The CDR3 has 10 residues. CDR1 is SNHLY, CDR2 FYNNEI, per germline. The CDR3, as DNA: TGTGCCAGCCTCCAAGAGACCCAGTACTTC. Translating it yields CASLQETQYF.

The rearrangement links TRBV6-1 to TRBJ2-5; possibly TRBD2 for D (6 bases). The length of the CDR3 is 15 residues. V lost 8 bases and J lost 3, with 19 bases in between. Germline loops: CDR1 MNHNS, CDR2 SASEGT. The CDR3 reads CASAILNSGKETQYF. For the CDR3, the DNA is TGTGCCAGCGCCATCCTTAATAGCGGAAAAGAGACCCAGTACTTC.

The rearrangement joins TRBV30 to TRBJ1-5; TRBD1 matches 7 bases. This CDR3 is built from 13 residues. Germline values: CDR1 GTSNPN, CDR2 SVGIG (reference sequence). Trimming removed 5 bases from V and 4 bases from J; junction bases left unmatched: 5. CDR3 residues: CAWEQGRNQPQHF. CDR3 sequence (DNA): TGTGCCTGGGAACAGGGGAGAAATCAGCCCCAGCATTTT.

This clone was picked up one time. This chain connects TRBV9 to TRBJ2-2, with 12 bases fitting TRBD2. With V trimmed by 4 bases and J by 1 base, 5 bases remained unmatched. The CDR3 runs to 17 residues. Germline V lookup: CDR1 SGDLS, CDR2 YYNGEE. In DNA, the CDR3 is TGTGCCAGCAGCACCCCGACTAGCGGGAGGAACACCGGGGAGCTGTTTTTT. Residues: CASSTPTSGRNTGELFF.

The V gene is TRBV5-4, the J gene TRBJ2-5; 7 bases match TRBD2. This CDR3 spans 15 amino acids. Germline V gives CDR1 SGHNT, CDR2 YYREEE (reference sequence). V shed 0 bases and J 5 bases; nucleotides not matched to a gene: 7. The CDR3, as DNA: TGTGCCAGCAGCTTGGGCGGGAGTGGGTGGGAGACCCAGTACTTC. Encoded protein: CASSLGGSGWETQYF.

V and J are TRBV13 and TRBJ2-7; perhaps TRBD1 as D (5 bases). CDR3 length: 15 amino acids. Trimming cost V 0 bases and J 2 bases, with 11 bases left between them. CDR1 is PRHDT, CDR2 FYEKMQ, per germline (reference sequence). The CDR3 coding sequence is TGTGCCAGCAGCTTAGGGGCAGGGCTTCCCTACGAGCAGTACTTC. Translation: CASSLGAGLPYEQYF.

The chain couples TRBV2 to TRBJ1-1; 9 bases agree with TRBD1. The V and J ends lost 7 bases and 6 bases, in that order; junction bases with no gene match: 9. CDR1 is SNHLY and CDR2 is FYNNEI in the germline V gene. The CDR3 extends over 14 amino acids. This chain's CDR3 is CASIPRTGVSEAFF. CDR3 bases: TGTGCCAGCATCCCTCGGACAGGGGTCTCTGAAGCTTTCTTT.

The chain recombines TRBV7-2 with TRBJ2-7; 9 nucleotides line up with TRBD1. After removal of 5 bases from V and 4 bases from J, the junction contained 9 bases not matched to a gene. This CDR3 spans 15 amino acids. Germline V gives CDR1 SGHTA, CDR2 FQGNSA. CDR3 loop: CASSPGQGIVYEQYF. The CDR3 DNA sequence: TGTGCCAGCAGCCCCGGACAGGGGATCGTATACGAGCAGTACTTC.

The chain uses TRBV4-1 and TRBJ2-7; 9 bases line up with TRBD2. CDR1 is MGHRA, CDR2 YSYEKL, per germline. This CDR3 has 16 amino acids. J gave up 3 bases and V 5 bases, and 11 bases lay outside the gene matches. In nucleotides, the CDR3 is TGCGCCAGCAGCTTAGGGGGTAGCGGGGGAGACTACGAGCAGTACTTC. This gives the protein CASSLGGSGGDYEQYF.

This clone was counted a single time. The J gene is TRBJ2-2, the V gene TRBV19; D might be TRBD2 (6 bases). The CDR3 covers 17 residues. V shed 3 bases and J shed 0 bases, with 14 bases lying between them. CDR1 is LNHDA and CDR2 is SQIVND in the germline V gene (reference sequence). The CDR3 DNA sequence: TGTGCCAGTAGTATTACCGTCGGGGGACCGAACACCGGGGAGCTGTTTTTT. Translation gives CASSITVGGPNTGELFF.

This clone is a singleton in its sample. The chain has TRBV27 and TRBJ2-1, with D possibly being TRBD1 (5 bases). CDR3 length: 14 amino acids. Per germline, CDR1 MNHEY and CDR2 SMNVEV (reference sequence). V lost 3 bases and J 6 bases, leaving 12 bases between the germline ends. The CDR3 is CASSFDPRANEQFF. CDR3 coding DNA: TGTGCCAGCAGTTTTGATCCCAGGGCCAATGAGCAGTTCTTC.

The chain is built from TRBV19 and TRBJ1-2, with TRBD1 matching 7 bases. Germline CDR1 is LNHDA and CDR2 is SQIVND (reference sequence). The CDR3 sequence is 17 residues long. Germline trimming cut 5 bases from V and 5 bases from J; bases unmatched to any gene: 17. The CDR3 region is CASSVGDSRQMTYGYTF. The CDR3 nucleotides are TGTGCCAGTAGTGTGGGGGACAGCCGACAAATGACTTATGGCTACACCTTC.

This clone showed up just a few times. V and J are TRBV7-2 and TRBJ2-5, with D perhaps TRBD1 or TRBD2 (5 bases each). This CDR3 is built from 15 residues. From germline, CDR1 is SGHTA and CDR2 FQGNSA. With 5 bases removed from V and 2 bases from J, the gap between germline ends came to 15 bases. The CDR3 DNA reads TGTGCCAGCAGCCGTCCAGGGCGCGGGCAAGAGACCCAGTACTTC. Translated: CASSRPGRGQETQYF.

This sequence joins TRBV20-1 and TRBJ2-7, with unresolved D. This CDR3 is built from 11 residues. Trimming pared 3 bases from V and 2 bases from J, leaving 5 bases between. The V gene's germline CDR1 is DFQATT and CDR2 SNEGSKA (reference sequence). The CDR3 DNA reads TGCAGTGCTAGGGCGGCCTACGAGCAGTACTTC. This encodes CSARAAYEQYF.

A note on this clone: The sample holds other DNA sequences that translate to the same CDR3. CDR3 loop: CASSLNEKLFF. CDR3 nucleotide sequence: TGTGCCAGCAGTTTGAATGAAAAACTGTTTTTT. The chain employs TRBV28 and TRBJ1-4; D remains unclear. The CDR3 consists of 11 residues. The V gene's germline CDR1 is MDHEN and CDR2 SYDVKM. V was shortened by 3 bases and J by 5 bases, with 1 base between the two germline ends.

The rearrangement uses TRBV7-3 and TRBJ2-3; 7 bases align to TRBD2. Germline CDR1 is SGHTA and CDR2 is FQGTGA. The CDR3 contains 16 residues. Trimming removed 2 bases from V and 2 bases from J; junction bases left unmatched: 7. CDR3 in DNA: TGTGCCAGCAGCTTACAAGCAGGGAGGGTCACAGATACGCAGTATTTT. Protein: CASSLQAGRVTDTQYF.

The chain carries TRBV10-1 and TRBJ2-1; TRBD2 aligns across 14 bases. From germline, CDR1 is WNHNN and CDR2 SYGVQD (reference sequence). The CDR3 length is 15 residues. The trim removed 2 bases at V and 10 bases at J, leaving 4 bases unmatched. In DNA form, the CDR3 reads TGCGCCAGCAGTGAGGGGACTAGCGGGAGCAGGGAGCAGTTCTTC. Amino acid sequence: CASSEGTSGSREQFF.

The J gene is TRBJ2-1, the V gene TRBV29-1, with D unresolved. Trimming stripped 4 bases from V and 4 bases from J, with 5 bases between. This CDR3 region has 11 residues. Germline values: CDR1 SQVTM, CDR2 ANQGSEA. The CDR3 sequence: CSVGLYNEQFF. The DNA for the CDR3 is TGCAGCGTTGGGCTGTACAATGAGCAGTTCTTC.

The chain links TRBV12-5 to TRBJ2-3; 14 bases are shared with TRBD2. The J segment lost 4 bases and the V segment lost 5 bases, leaving 8 bases of the junction unmatched. The germline V gene encodes CDR1 LGHNT and CDR2 FRNRAP. The CDR3 has 17 residues. The CDR3 reads CASGAGTSGSVPDTQYF. CDR3 DNA sequence: TGTGCTAGTGGTGCCGGGACTAGCGGGAGTGTCCCAGATACGCAGTATTTT.

This chain joins TRBV14 and TRBJ2-1; D uncertain. Between the trimmed V and J ends, which lost 5 bases and 1 base, there was a span of 6 bases. CDR3 length: 13 residues. Germline V gene sequence: CDR1 SGHDN, CDR2 FVKESK. The CDR3 sequence is CASSEKSYNEQFF. CDR3 DNA: TGTGCCAGCAGCGAGAAATCCTACAATGAGCAGTTCTTC.